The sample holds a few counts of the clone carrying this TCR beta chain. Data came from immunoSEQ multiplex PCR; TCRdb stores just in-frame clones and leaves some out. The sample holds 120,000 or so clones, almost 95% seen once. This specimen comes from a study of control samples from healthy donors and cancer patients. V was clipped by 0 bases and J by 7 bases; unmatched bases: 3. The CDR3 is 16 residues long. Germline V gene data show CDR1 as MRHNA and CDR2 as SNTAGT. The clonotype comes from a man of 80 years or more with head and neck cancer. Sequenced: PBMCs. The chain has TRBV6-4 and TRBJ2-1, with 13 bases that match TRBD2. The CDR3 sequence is CASSDSGTSGTNEQFF. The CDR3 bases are TGTGCCAGCAGTGACTCAGGGACTAGCGGGACAAATGAGCAGTTCTTC.